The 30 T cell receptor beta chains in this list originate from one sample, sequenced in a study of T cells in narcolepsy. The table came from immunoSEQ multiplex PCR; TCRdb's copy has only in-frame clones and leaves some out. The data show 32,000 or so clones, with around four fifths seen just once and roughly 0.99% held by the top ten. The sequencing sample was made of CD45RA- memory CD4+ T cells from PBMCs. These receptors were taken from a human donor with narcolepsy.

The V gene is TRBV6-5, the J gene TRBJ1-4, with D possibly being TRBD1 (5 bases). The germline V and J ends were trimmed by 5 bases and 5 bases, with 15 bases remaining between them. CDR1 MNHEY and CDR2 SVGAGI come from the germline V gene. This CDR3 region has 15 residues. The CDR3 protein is CASSQPGGGNEKLFF. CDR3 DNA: TGTGCCAGCAGTCAACCTGGGGGAGGGAATGAAAAACTGTTTTTT.

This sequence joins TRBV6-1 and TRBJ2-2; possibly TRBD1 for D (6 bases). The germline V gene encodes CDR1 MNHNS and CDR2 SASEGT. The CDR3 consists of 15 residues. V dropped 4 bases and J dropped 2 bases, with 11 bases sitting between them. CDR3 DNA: TGTGCCAGCAGTGGCAGGACAGATAACACCGGGGAGCTGTTTTTT. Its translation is CASSGRTDNTGELFF.

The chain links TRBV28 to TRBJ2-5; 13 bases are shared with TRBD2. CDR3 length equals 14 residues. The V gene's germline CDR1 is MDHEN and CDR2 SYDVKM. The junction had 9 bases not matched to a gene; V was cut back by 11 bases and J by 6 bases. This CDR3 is CASTSGGASKTQYF. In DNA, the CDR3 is TGTGCCTCAACTAGCGGGGGGGCCTCGAAGACCCAGTACTTC.

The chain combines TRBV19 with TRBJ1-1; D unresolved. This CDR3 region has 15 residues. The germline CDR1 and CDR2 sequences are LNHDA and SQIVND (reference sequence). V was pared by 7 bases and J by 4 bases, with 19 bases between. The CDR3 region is CASNQRGGLSTEAFF. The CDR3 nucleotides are TGTGCCAGTAATCAACGCGGAGGACTGAGCACTGAAGCTTTCTTT.

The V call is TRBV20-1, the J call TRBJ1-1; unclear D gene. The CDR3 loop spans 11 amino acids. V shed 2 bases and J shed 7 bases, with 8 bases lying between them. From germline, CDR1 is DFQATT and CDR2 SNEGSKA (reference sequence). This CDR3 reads CSARSGFEAFF. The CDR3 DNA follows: TGCAGTGCTAGAAGCGGCTTTGAAGCTTTCTTT.

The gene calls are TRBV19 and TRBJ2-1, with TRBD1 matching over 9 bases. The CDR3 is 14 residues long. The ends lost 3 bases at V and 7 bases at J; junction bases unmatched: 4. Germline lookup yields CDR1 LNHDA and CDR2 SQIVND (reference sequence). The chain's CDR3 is CASSMDGQGNEQFF. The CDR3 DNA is TGTGCCAGTAGTATGGACGGACAGGGGAATGAGCAGTTCTTC.

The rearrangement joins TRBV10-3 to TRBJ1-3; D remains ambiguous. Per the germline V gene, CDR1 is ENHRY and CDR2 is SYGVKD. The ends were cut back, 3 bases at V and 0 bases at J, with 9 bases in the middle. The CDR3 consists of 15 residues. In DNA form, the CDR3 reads TGTGCCATCAGTGATACGGGGATCTCTGGAAACACCATATATTTT. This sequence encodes CAISDTGISGNTIYF.

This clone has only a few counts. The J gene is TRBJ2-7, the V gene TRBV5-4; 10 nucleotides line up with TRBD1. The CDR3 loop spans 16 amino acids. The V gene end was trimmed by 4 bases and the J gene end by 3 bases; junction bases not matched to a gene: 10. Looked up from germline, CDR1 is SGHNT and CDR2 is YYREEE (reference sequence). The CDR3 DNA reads TGTGCCAGCAGCGGGCCTCGGGACAGGGGAGGCTACGAGCAGTACTTC. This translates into CASSGPRDRGGYEQYF.

The CDR3: CASGLGSVTDTQYF. The CDR3 coding sequence is TGTGCTAGTGGTTTGGGGTCGGTCACAGATACGCAGTATTTT. This chain joins TRBV12-5 and TRBJ2-3; D is uncertain. V lost 1 base and J 2 bases, leaving 7 bases between the germline ends. The CDR3 spans 14 residues. Germline V gene data show CDR1 as LGHNT and CDR2 as FRNRAP. Full variable domain (outside the CDR3, taken from reference TRBV12-5 and TRBJ2-3): DARVTQTPRHKVTEMGQEVTMRCQPILGHNTVFWYRQTMMQGLELLAYFRNRAPLDDSGMPKDRFSAEMPDATLATLKIQPSEPRDSAVYFCASGLGSVTDTQYFGPGTRLTVL.

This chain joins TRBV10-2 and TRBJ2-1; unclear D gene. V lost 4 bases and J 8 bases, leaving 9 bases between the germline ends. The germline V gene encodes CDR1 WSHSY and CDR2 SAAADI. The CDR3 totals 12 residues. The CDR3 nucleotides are TGCGCCAGCAGTGGGGTAGCAGATGAGCAGTTCTTC. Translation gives CASSGVADEQFF.

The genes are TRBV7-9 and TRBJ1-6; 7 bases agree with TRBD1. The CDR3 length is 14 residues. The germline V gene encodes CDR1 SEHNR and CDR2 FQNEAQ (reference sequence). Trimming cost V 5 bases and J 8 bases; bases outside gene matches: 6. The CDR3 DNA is TGTGCCAGCAGCCTAGGACAGGTTCATTCACCCCTCCACTTT. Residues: CASSLGQVHSPLHF.

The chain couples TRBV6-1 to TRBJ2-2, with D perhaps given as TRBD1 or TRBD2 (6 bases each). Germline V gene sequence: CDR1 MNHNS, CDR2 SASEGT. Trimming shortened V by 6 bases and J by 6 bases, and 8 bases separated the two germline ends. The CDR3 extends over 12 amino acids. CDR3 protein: CASRRGAGELFF. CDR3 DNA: TGTGCCAGCAGGAGGGGGGCCGGGGAGCTGTTTTTT.

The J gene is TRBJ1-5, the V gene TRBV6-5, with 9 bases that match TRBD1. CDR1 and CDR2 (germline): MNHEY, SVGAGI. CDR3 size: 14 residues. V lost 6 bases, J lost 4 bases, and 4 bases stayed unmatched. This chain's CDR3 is CASRGQGRNQPQHF. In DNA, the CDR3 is TGTGCCAGCAGGGGACAGGGAAGAAATCAGCCCCAGCATTTT.

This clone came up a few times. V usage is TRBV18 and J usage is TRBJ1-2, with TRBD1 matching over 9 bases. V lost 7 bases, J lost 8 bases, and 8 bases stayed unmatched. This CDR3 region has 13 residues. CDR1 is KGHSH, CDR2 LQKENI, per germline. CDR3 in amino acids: CASFPGQGGGYTF. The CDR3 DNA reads TGTGCCAGCTTCCCGGGACAGGGAGGCGGCTACACCTTC.

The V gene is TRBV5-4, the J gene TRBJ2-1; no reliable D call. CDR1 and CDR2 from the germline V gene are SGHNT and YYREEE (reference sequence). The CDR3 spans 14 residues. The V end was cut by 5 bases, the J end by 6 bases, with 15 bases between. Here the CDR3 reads CASSRVGEFNEQFF. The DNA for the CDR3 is TGTGCCAGCAGTCGAGTAGGAGAGTTCAATGAGCAGTTCTTC.

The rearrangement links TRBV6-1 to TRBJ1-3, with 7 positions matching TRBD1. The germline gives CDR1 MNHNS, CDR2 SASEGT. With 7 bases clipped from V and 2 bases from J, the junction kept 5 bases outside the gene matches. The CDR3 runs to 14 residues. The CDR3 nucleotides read TGTGCCAGCAAAGACAGGGAAGCTGGAAACACCATATATTTT. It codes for CASKDREAGNTIYF.

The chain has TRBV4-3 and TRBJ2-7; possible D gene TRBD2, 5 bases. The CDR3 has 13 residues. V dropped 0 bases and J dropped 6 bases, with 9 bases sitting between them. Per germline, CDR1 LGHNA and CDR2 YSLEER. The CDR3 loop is CASSQDRGFEQYF. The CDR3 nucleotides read TGCGCCAGCAGCCAAGATCGAGGGTTCGAGCAGTACTTC.

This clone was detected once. The CDR3 region has the DNA TGTGCCAGCAGTGAAGCTATGCTGGTTCGCAATCAGCCCCAGCATTTT. As protein: CASSEAMLVRNQPQHF. The genes are TRBV6-1 and TRBJ1-5; D is ambiguous. Trimming shortened V by 0 bases and J by 2 bases, and 11 bases separated the two germline ends. The CDR3 is made up of 16 amino acids. From germline, CDR1 is MNHNS and CDR2 SASEGT.

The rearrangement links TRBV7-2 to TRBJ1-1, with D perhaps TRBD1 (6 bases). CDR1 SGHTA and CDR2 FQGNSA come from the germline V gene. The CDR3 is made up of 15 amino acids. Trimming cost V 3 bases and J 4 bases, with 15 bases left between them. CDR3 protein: CASSFSGGFGTEAFF. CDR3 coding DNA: TGTGCCAGCAGCTTTTCCGGGGGCTTTGGCACTGAAGCTTTCTTT.

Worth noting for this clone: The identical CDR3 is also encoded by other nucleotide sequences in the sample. The CDR3 DNA sequence: TGTGCCAGCACCCGACAGACCCAAGAGACCCAGTACTTC. As protein: CASTRQTQETQYF. The chain carries TRBV18 and TRBJ2-5; D possibly corresponds to TRBD1 (5 bases). Germline V gene lookup returns CDR1 KGHSH and CDR2 LQKENI. V was shortened by 8 bases and J by 1 base, with 11 bases between the two germline ends. This CDR3 is built from 13 residues.

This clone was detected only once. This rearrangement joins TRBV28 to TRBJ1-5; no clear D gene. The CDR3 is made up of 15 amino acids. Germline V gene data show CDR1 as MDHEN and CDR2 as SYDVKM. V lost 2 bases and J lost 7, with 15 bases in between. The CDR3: CASSLAELSLQPQHF. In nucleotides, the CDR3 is TGTGCCAGCAGTTTAGCTGAACTGTCACTGCAGCCCCAGCATTTT.

The CDR3 protein is CASSLFFDDYGGYTF. CDR3 coding DNA: TGTGCCAGCAGCTTGTTCTTCGACGACTACGGGGGCTACACCTTC. The V and J genes are TRBV5-6 and TRBJ1-2; D is ambiguous. Trimming removed 1 base at V and 8 bases at J, with 18 bases between. There are 15 residues in the CDR3. Germline CDR1 and CDR2: SGHDT and YYEEEE.

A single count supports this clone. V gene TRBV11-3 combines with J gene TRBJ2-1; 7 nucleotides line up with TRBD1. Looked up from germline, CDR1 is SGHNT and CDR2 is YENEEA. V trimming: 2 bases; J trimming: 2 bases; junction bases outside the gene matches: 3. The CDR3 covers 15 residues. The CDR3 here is CASSLSGQAYNEQFF. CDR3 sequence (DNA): TGTGCCAGCAGCTTATCAGGACAGGCCTACAATGAGCAGTTCTTC.

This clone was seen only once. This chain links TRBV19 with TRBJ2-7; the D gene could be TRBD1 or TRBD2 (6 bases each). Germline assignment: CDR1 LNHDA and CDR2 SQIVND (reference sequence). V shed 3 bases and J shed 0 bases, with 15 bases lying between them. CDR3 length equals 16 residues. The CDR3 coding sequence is TGTGCCAGTAGTATTAGGGGGGCAGTAAGCTCCTACGAGCAGTACTTC. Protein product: CASSIRGAVSSYEQYF.

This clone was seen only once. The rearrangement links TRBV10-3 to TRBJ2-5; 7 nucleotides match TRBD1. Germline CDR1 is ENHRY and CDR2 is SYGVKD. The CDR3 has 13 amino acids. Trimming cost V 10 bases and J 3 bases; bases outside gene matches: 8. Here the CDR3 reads CASTTGLKETQYF. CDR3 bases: TGTGCCAGTACGACAGGGTTAAAAGAGACCCAGTACTTC.

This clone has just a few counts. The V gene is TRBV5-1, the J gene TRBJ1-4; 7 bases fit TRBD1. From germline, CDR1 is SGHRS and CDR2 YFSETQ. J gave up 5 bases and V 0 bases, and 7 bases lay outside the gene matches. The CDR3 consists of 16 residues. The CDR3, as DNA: TGCGCCAGCAGCTTGGCCCCCGGGACAGCAAATGAAAAACTGTTTTTT. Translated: CASSLAPGTANEKLFF.

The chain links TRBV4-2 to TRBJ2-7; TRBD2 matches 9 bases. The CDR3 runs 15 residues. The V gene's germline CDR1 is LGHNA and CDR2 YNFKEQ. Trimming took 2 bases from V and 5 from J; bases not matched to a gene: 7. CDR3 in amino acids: CASSQRAGGGDEQYF. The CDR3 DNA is TGTGCCAGCAGCCAAAGAGCGGGGGGAGGGGACGAGCAGTACTTC.

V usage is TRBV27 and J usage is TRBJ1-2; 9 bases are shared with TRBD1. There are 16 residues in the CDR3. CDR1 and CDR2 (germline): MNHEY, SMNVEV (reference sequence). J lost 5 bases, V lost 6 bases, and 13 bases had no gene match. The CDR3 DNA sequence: TGTGCCAGCAGCCCTTTTTCTGGGACAGGGAAATATGGCTACACCTTC. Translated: CASSPFSGTGKYGYTF.

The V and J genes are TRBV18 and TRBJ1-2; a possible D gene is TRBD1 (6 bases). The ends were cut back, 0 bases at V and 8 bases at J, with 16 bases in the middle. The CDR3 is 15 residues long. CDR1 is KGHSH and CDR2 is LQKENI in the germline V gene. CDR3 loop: CASSPPLTGLRGYTF. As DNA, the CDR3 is TGTGCCAGCTCACCACCTTTAACAGGGCTTCGAGGCTACACCTTC.

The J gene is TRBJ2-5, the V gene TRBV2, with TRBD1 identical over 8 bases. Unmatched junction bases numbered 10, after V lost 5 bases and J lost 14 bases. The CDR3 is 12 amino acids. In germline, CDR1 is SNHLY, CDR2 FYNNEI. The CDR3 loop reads CASSQGQGRTYF. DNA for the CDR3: TGTGCCAGCAGTCAAGGACAGGGTCGGACCTACTTC.